A selection of T cell receptor beta chains follows, all from one sample in a study of beta chain features in type 1 diabetes. Using immunoSEQ multiplex PCR, the repertoire was profiled, and TCRdb retains in-frame clones only, with some absent. This repertoire shows about 450,000 clones, 10% to 12% found once; its top ten account for about 0.042%. The sample comprised naive CD4+ T cells from blood. The receptor set was obtained from a woman between 18 and 30 years old in good health. Both conserved end residues are part of each CDR3.

TRBJ2-1	TRBV11-2	CASSLLERNEQFF
TRBJ1-4	TRBV2	CASRRARTNEKLFF
TRBJ2-5	TRBV5-4	CASSLGDTKRETQYF
TRBJ2-1	TRBV19	CASSLTSEQFF
TRBJ2-1	TRBV6-1	CASSEGRGGYNEQFF
TRBJ1-2	TRBV4-3	CASSQDISSRWFTGYTF
TRBJ1-2	TRBV20-1	CSAEDHGYTF
TRBJ2-5	TRBV28	CASSSKETQYF
TRBJ2-1	TRBV14	CASSHHVASSYNEQFF
TRBJ2-5	TRBV28	CASSAGLAGAQETQYF
TRBJ2-3	TRBV7-7	CASSLGGTDTQYF
TRBJ2-1	TRBV30	CAWSVAGAVNEQFF
TRBJ2-5	TRBV7-6	CASSLGPESETQYF
TRBJ2-5	TRBV7-9	CASSQGQGGETQYF
TRBJ2-5	TRBV2	CASRKFGTDQETQYF
TRBJ2-1	TRBV7-7	CASSTIAGDYNEQFF
TRBJ1-2	TRBV15	CATSRGSDRQANYGYTF